The 22 T cell receptor beta chains reported below all come from one sample, sequenced in a study of OX40 agonist ivuxolimab in advanced cancers. Sequencing was performed with immunoSEQ multiplex PCR; in TCRdb, only in-frame clones are kept and a portion is missing. The sample shows 70,000 to 95,000 clones, 92% of them seen only once. Sequencing used CD4+ or CD8+ T cells sorted from blood, obtained in a trial of the OX40 agonist ivuxolimab. The receptor set was obtained from an adult with an advanced solid tumor such as melanoma, head and neck, liver or kidney cancer.

The chain combines TRBV13 with TRBJ2-7, with a weak D call TRBD1 (7 bases). The V end lost 5 bases, the J end lost 2 bases, and 16 bases lay between the germline ends. The germline V gene encodes CDR1 PRHDT and CDR2 FYEKMQ (reference sequence). The CDR3 sequence is 15 residues long. The CDR3 coding sequence is TGTGCCAGCAGCCCAGGAGGAGGGGGCCCCTACGAGCAGTACTTC. This translates into CASSPGGGGPYEQYF.

V usage is TRBV6-1 and J usage is TRBJ1-1; perhaps TRBD1 as D (6 bases). Germline V gene data show CDR1 as MNHNS and CDR2 as SASEGT. V lost 5 bases, J lost 1 base, and 8 bases lay in between. The CDR3 spans 13 residues. CDR3 sequence reads: CASSKQGNTEAFF. The CDR3 nucleotides read TGTGCCAGCAGTAAACAGGGGAACACTGAAGCTTTCTTT.

The chain joins TRBV10-2 to TRBJ2-5; 9 bases agree with TRBD1. Germline-derived CDR1 and CDR2 are WSHSY and SAAADI. The CDR3 spans 15 residues. Written as DNA, the CDR3 is TGCGCTACCCGTAGAGGGACAGGGCCGGGGGAGACCCAGTACTTC. Encoded protein: CATRRGTGPGETQYF.

J is TRBJ1-3 and V is TRBV11-3, with unresolved D. V gave up 1 base and J gave up 4 bases, with 5 bases separating them. CDR1 and CDR2 (germline): SGHNT, YENEEA. The length of the CDR3 is 13 residues. The CDR3 here is CASSLGDGNTIYF. The DNA for the CDR3 is TGTGCCAGCAGCTTAGGAGACGGAAACACCATATATTTT.

V gene TRBV6-1 combines with J gene TRBJ2-7; 11 bases are shared with TRBD2. The CDR3 runs 15 residues. Germline V gene data show CDR1 as MNHNS and CDR2 as SASEGT. V dropped 5 bases and J dropped 5; count of bases not matched to a gene: 8. The CDR3 region has the DNA TGTGCCAGCAGTTCAGCTAGCGGGAGGAGAGACGAGCAGTACTTC. Amino acids: CASSSASGRRDEQYF.

This chain connects TRBV30 to TRBJ1-2; 8 nucleotides agree with TRBD1. Trimming removed 3 bases from V and 2 bases from J; junction bases left unmatched: 8. The germline V gene encodes CDR1 GTSNPN and CDR2 SVGIG (reference sequence). The CDR3 loop spans 15 amino acids. The CDR3 sequence is CAWRAGRTGNYGYTF. CDR3 coding DNA: TGTGCCTGGAGGGCCGGTCGGACAGGGAACTATGGCTACACCTTC.

This chain joins TRBV7-2 and TRBJ2-1; 9 bases map to TRBD2. Germline values: CDR1 SGHTA, CDR2 FQGNSA. The CDR3 covers 16 residues. The trim removed 3 bases at V and 9 bases at J, leaving 12 bases unmatched. The CDR3 coding sequence is TGTGCCAGCAGCTTGGGGACTAGCCGTTCCCGGAGTGAGCAGTTCTTC. It translates to CASSLGTSRSRSEQFF.

This clone has only one observation. This chain uses TRBV6-4 with TRBJ1-5, with D unresolved. Germline CDR1 reads MRHNA; CDR2 reads SNTAGT. The CDR3 is 13 residues long. V lost 4 bases to trimming and J lost 4 bases, with 8 bases between them. This chain's CDR3 is CASSVAENQPQHF. In DNA form, the CDR3 reads TGTGCCAGCAGTGTGGCGGAGAATCAGCCCCAGCATTTT.

The chain recombines TRBV13 with TRBJ2-2, with TRBD2 matching over 10 bases. Looked up from germline, CDR1 is PRHDT and CDR2 is FYEKMQ (reference sequence). The CDR3 sequence is 17 residues long. Losses at the gene ends were 10 bases for V and 5 bases for J; bases not matched to a gene: 16. The CDR3, as DNA: TGTGCCACCAAGGGCGGGCTAGCGGGAGTAGGGACCGGGGAGCTGTTTTTT. It is translated as CATKGGLAGVGTGELFF.

This chain links TRBV9 with TRBJ2-1, with TRBD2 as a possible D gene (5 bases). Germline CDR1 SGDLS, CDR2 YYNGEE. V gave up 0 bases and J gave up 6 bases, with 13 bases separating them. This CDR3 has 15 residues. The CDR3 is CASSVGPSEGNEQFF. CDR3 sequence (DNA): TGTGCCAGCAGCGTAGGTCCGAGCGAGGGCAATGAGCAGTTCTTC.

This clone was seen just once. The chain recombines TRBV5-1 with TRBJ2-5; 7 bases match TRBD2. This CDR3 contains 14 residues. Germline CDR1 is SGHRS and CDR2 is YFSETQ. With 5 bases clipped from V and 2 bases from J, the junction kept 6 bases outside the gene matches. CDR3 in DNA: TGCGCCAGCAGTAACGGCGGGGGTCAAGAGACCCAGTACTTC. It is translated as CASSNGGGQETQYF.

This clone was seen once. The chain couples TRBV11-2 to TRBJ2-1; 7 positions agree with TRBD2. V dropped 2 bases and J dropped 7; count of bases not matched to a gene: 11. The CDR3 spans 16 residues. CDR1 SGHAT and CDR2 FQNNGV come from the germline V gene. CDR3 protein: CASSLQAGVDRNEQFF. The DNA of the CDR3 is TGTGCCAGCAGCTTACAGGCGGGAGTGGATCGGAATGAGCAGTTCTTC.

This sequence joins TRBV9 and TRBJ2-7; perhaps D is TRBD1 or TRBD2 (6 bases each). The CDR3 extends over 14 amino acids. CDR1 is SGDLS, CDR2 YYNGEE, per germline. Deletions cut 4 bases from V and 0 bases from J, with 11 bases between. The CDR3 sequence is CASSREGGSYEQYF. The CDR3, as DNA: TGTGCCAGCAGCCGAGAGGGGGGCTCCTACGAGCAGTACTTC.

The chain uses TRBV6-5 and TRBJ2-3; D unclear. The CDR3 extends over 15 amino acids. V lost 2 bases, J lost 3 bases, and 12 bases lay in between. CDR1 and CDR2 from the germline V gene are MNHEY and SVGAGI. CDR3 sequence: CASSYPKQGTDTQYF. The CDR3 region has the DNA TGTGCCAGCAGTTACCCAAAGCAAGGGACAGATACGCAGTATTTT.

The chain joins TRBV7-3 to TRBJ1-2; D may be TRBD1 (6 bases). The CDR3 contains 14 residues. From germline, CDR1 is SGHTA and CDR2 FQGTGA. The V and J ends lost 5 bases and 3 bases respectively, with 13 bases between them. DNA for the CDR3: TGTGCCAGCAGCCCGGGGGGGGGCGACTATGGCTACACCTTC. Its translation is CASSPGGGDYGYTF.

V and J are TRBV4-1 and TRBJ1-2; 8 nucleotides match TRBD1. The CDR3 sequence is 15 residues long. Per germline, CDR1 MGHRA and CDR2 YSYEKL. V lost 2 bases and J lost 3; bases outside the gene matches: 5. The CDR3 DNA follows: TGCGCCAGCAGCCAACAGGGGGCGCCGGACTATGGCTACACCTTC. Translated, it gives CASSQQGAPDYGYTF.

This chain connects TRBV10-1 to TRBJ1-6; no clear D gene. This CDR3 has 13 amino acids. Germline V gene sequence: CDR1 WNHNN, CDR2 SYGVQD (reference sequence). The ends were cut back, 0 bases at V and 9 bases at J, with 6 bases in the middle. CDR3 loop: CASSESGASPLHF. CDR3 bases: TGCGCCAGCAGTGAGTCGGGAGCTTCACCCCTCCACTTT.

Concerning this clone: The same CDR3 also results from other DNA sequences found in this sample. The chain recombines TRBV7-9 with TRBJ1-1; D remains ambiguous. This CDR3 is 13 amino acids long. Per germline, CDR1 SEHNR and CDR2 FQNEAQ (reference sequence). V lost 0 bases and J lost 1, with 3 bases in between. The CDR3 DNA follows: TGTGCCAGCAGCTTAGCAGGGAACACTGAAGCTTTCTTT. It specifies CASSLAGNTEAFF. Variable domain in full (rest from reference TRBV7-9 and TRBJ1-1): DTGVSQNPRHKITKRGQNVTFRCDPISEHNRLYWYRQTLGQGPEFLTYFQNEAQLEKSRLLSDRFSAERPKGSFSTLEIQRTEQGDSAMYLCASSLAGNTEAFFGQGTRLTVV.

The chain couples TRBV5-6 to TRBJ2-1; the D is unclear. V lost 1 base and J lost 6, with 14 bases in between. CDR3 length equals 15 residues. Looked up from germline, CDR1 is SGHDT and CDR2 is YYEEEE. The CDR3 bases are TGTGCCAGCAGCTTGATGAGAGGTGAAACCAATGAGCAGTTCTTC. Residues: CASSLMRGETNEQFF.

The chain links TRBV9 to TRBJ1-2; D ambiguous. Germline V gene lookup returns CDR1 SGDLS and CDR2 YYNGEE. This CDR3 has 15 residues. V lost 1 base and J 0 bases, leaving 10 bases between the germline ends. This chain's CDR3 is CASSVITETNYGYTF. CDR3 in DNA: TGTGCCAGCAGCGTAATTACGGAAACTAACTATGGCTACACCTTC.

V and J are TRBV5-4 and TRBJ1-1; possibly TRBD1 for D (5 bases). CDR1 is SGHNT and CDR2 is YYREEE in the germline V gene (reference sequence). Trimming cost V 0 bases and J 1 base, with 7 bases left between them. The CDR3 is 14 residues long. As DNA, the CDR3 is TGTGCCAGCAGCTTGGTAGGGGCGAACACTGAAGCTTTCTTT. Its protein is CASSLVGANTEAFF.

The chain couples TRBV6-1 to TRBJ1-5; D unresolved. V lost 2 bases and J 2 bases, leaving 10 bases between the germline ends. This CDR3 has 15 amino acids. The V gene's germline CDR1 is MNHNS and CDR2 SASEGT. The CDR3 here is CASSERAGRNQPQHF. In DNA, the CDR3 is TGTGCCAGCAGTGAACGGGCAGGCCGCAATCAGCCCCAGCATTTT.